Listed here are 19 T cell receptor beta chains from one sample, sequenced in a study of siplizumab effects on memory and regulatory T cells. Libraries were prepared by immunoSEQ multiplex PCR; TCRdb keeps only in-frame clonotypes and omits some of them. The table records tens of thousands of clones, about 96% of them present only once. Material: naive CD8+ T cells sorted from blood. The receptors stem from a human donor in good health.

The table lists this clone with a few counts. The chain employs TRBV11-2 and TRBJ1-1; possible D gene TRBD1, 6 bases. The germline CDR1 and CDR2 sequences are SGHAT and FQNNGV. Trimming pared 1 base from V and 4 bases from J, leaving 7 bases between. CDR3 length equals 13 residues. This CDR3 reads CASSLATGTEAFF. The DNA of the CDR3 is TGTGCCAGCAGCTTAGCGACAGGCACTGAAGCTTTCTTT.

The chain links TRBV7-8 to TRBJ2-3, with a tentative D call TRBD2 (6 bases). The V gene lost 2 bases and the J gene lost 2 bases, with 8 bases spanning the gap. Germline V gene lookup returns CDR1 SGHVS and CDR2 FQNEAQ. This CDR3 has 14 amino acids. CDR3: CASSLLRDTDTQYF. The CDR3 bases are TGTGCCAGCAGCTTATTGCGGGACACAGATACGCAGTATTTT.

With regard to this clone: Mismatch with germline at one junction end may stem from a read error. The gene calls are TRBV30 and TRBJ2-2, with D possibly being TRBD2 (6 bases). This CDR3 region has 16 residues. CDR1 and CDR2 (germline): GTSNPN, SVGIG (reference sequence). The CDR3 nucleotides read TGTGCCTGGAGTCGGTTTGGAGGGAAGAACGCCGGGGAGCTGTTTTTT. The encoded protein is CAWSRFGGKNAGELFF.

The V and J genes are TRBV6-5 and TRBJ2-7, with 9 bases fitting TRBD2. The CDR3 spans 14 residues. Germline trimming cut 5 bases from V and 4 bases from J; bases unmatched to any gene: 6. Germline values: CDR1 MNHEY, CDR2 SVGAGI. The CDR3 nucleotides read TGTGCCAGCAGTCCTAGCGGGACAGTTTACGAGCAGTACTTC. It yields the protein CASSPSGTVYEQYF.

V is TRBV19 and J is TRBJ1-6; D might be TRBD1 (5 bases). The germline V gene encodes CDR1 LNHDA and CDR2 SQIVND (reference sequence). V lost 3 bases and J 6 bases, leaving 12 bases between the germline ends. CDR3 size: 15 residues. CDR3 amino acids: CASSIPLGTNSPLHF. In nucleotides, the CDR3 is TGTGCCAGTAGTATCCCCCTGGGGACTAATTCACCCCTCCACTTT.

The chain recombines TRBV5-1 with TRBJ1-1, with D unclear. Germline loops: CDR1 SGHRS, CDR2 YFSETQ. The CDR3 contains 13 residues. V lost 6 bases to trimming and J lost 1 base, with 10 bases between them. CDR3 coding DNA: TGCGCCAGCACCGAAACCGAGAACACTGAAGCTTTCTTT. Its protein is CASTETENTEAFF.

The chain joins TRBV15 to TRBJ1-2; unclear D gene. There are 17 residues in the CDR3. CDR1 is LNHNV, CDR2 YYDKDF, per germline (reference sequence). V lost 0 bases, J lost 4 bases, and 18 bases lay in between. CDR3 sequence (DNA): TGTGCCACCAGCAGAGAACGTGACCTTGAAGGTGGCTATGGCTACACCTTC. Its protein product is CATSRERDLEGGYGYTF. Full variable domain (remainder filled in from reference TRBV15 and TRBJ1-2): DAMVIQNPRYQVTQFGKPVTLSCSQTLNHNVMYWYQQKSSQAPKLLFHYYDKDFNNEADTPDNFQSRRPNTSFCFLDIRSPGLGDTAMYLCATSRERDLEGGYGYTFGSGTRLTVV.

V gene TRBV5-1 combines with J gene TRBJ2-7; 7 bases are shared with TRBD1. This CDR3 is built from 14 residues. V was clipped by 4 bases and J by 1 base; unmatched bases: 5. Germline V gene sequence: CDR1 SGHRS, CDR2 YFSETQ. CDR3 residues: CASSEDRMSYEQYF. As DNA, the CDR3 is TGCGCCAGCAGCGAGGACAGGATGTCCTACGAGCAGTACTTC.

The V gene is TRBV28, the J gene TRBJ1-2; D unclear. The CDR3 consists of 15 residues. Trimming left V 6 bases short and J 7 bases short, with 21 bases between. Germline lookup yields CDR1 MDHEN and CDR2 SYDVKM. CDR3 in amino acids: CASRPPELGSFGYTF. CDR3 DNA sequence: TGTGCCAGCAGACCCCCCGAGTTGGGGAGTTTTGGCTACACCTTC.

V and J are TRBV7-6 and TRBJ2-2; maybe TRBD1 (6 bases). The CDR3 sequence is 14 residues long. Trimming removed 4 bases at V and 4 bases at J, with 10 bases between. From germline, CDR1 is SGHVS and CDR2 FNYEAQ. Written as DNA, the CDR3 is TGTGCCAGCAGCTCCTTACAGGGCACCGGGGAGCTGTTTTTT. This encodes CASSSLQGTGELFF.

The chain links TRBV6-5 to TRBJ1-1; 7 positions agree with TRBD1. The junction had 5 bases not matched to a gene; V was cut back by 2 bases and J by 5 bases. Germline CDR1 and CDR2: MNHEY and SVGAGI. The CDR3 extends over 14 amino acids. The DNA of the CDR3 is TGTGCCAGCAGTTACATCGAGACAGGGACTGAAGCTTTCTTT. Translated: CASSYIETGTEAFF.

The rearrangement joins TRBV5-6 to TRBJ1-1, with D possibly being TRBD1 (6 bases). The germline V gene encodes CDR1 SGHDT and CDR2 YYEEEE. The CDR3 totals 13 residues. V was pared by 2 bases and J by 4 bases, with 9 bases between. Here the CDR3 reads CASSFPQGTEAFF. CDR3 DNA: TGTGCCAGCAGCTTCCCACAGGGCACTGAAGCTTTCTTT.

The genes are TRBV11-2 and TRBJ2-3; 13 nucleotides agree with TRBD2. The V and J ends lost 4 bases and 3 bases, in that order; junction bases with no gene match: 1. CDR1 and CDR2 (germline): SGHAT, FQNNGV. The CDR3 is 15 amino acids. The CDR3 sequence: CASSWTSGGTDTQYF. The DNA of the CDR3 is TGTGCCAGCAGCTGGACTAGCGGGGGAACAGATACGCAGTATTTT. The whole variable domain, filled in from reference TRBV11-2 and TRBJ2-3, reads EAGVAQSPRYKIIEKRQSVAFWCNPISGHATLYWYQQILGQGPKLLIQFQNNGVVDDSQLPKDRFSAERLKGVDSTLKIQPAKLEDSAVYLCASSWTSGGTDTQYFGPGTRLTVL.

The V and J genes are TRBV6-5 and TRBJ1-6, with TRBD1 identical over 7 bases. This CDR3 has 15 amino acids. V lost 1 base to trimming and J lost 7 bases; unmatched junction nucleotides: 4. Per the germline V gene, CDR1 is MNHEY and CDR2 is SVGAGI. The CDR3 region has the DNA TGTGCCAGCAGTTACTACGGGACAGAAAATTCACCCCTCCACTTT. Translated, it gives CASSYYGTENSPLHF.

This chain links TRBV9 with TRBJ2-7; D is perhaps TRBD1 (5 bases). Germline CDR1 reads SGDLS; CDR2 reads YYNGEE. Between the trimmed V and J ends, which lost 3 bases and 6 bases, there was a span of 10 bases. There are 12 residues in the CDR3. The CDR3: CASSGQGPEQYF. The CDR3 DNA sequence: TGTGCCAGCAGCGGGCAGGGCCCCGAGCAGTACTTC.

The CDR3 coding sequence is TGTGCCAGTACTGGGACAGGGCTCCACGAGCAGTACTTC. Protein product: CASTGTGLHEQYF. The V gene is TRBV5-5, the J gene TRBJ2-7, with 9 bases that match TRBD1. This CDR3 comprises 13 residues. The V segment lost 8 bases and the J segment 5 bases; nucleotides outside the gene matches: 8. Germline CDR1 and CDR2: SGHKS and YYEKEE (reference sequence).

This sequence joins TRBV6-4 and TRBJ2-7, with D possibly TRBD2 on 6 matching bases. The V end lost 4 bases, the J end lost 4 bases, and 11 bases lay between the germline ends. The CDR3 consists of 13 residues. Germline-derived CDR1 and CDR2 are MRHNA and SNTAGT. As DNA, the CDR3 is TGTGCCAGCAGTGTAGCGGACGGGTACGAGCAGTACTTC. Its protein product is CASSVADGYEQYF.

The CDR3 coding sequence is TGTGCCAGCAGCCCGTGGACAGGGGGCCCCTACGAGCAGTACTTC. Residues: CASSPWTGGPYEQYF. V gene TRBV11-2 combines with J gene TRBJ2-7; 11 nucleotides agree with TRBD1. The germline V gene has CDR1 SGHAT and CDR2 FQNNGV. The CDR3 has 15 amino acids. The V segment lost 5 bases and the J segment 2 bases; nucleotides outside the gene matches: 5.

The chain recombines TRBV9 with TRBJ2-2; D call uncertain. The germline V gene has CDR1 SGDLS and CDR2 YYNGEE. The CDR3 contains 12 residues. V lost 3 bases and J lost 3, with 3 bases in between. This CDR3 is CASSADTGELFF. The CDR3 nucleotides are TGTGCCAGCAGCGCCGACACCGGGGAGCTGTTTTTT.